One and the same sample provided the 14 T cell receptor beta chains below, sequenced in a study of T-cell memory formation after mild COVID-19. TCRdb passed the 5' RACE reads through MiXCR, listing each CDR3 protein once. Of roughly 480,000 distinct CDR3 sequences listed, 20% to 30% are singletons. The sequencing sample was made of PBMCs or a T cell subset sorted from them (not recorded which). All receptors come from an adult woman who had mild COVID-19 (a few samples of this study predate the infection). Cell type and time point are not known.

This clonotype was observed a handful of times. This chain joins TRBV9 and TRBJ2-1; D perhaps matches TRBD2 (5 bases). The V and J ends lost 4 bases and 4 bases respectively, with 18 bases between them. The CDR3 contains 16 residues. CDR1 is SGDLS and CDR2 is YYNGEE in the germline V gene. In nucleotides, the CDR3 is TGTGCCAGCAGCCTCCATTTGGCGGGCCCTTACAATGAGCAGTTCTTC. Amino acids: CASSLHLAGPYNEQFF.

The rearrangement links TRBV7-2 to TRBJ2-4, with 7 positions matching TRBD2. J was trimmed by 3 bases and V by 3 bases; bases with no gene match: 2. Germline values: CDR1 SGHTA, CDR2 FQGNSA. The CDR3 has 14 amino acids. The CDR3 is CASSLGGSKNIQYF. The CDR3 nucleotides are TGTGCCAGCAGCTTGGGCGGGAGCAAAAACATTCAGTACTTC.

The sample holds a few counts of this clonotype. The chain has TRBV20-1 and TRBJ2-2, with 8 positions matching TRBD1. With V trimmed by 0 bases and J by 4 bases, 7 bases remained unmatched. The CDR3 covers 16 residues. Per the germline V gene, CDR1 is DFQATT and CDR2 is SNEGSKA (reference sequence). The CDR3 reads CSARDAGQGSTGELFF. The CDR3 DNA follows: TGCAGTGCTAGAGATGCAGGACAGGGAAGCACCGGGGAGCTGTTTTTT.

This clonotype was counted a few times. Written as DNA, the CDR3 is TGCGCCAGCAGCCAAGTTGGGCGGATGGGGAGCTCCTACGAGCAGTACTTC. Translating it yields CASSQVGRMGSSYEQYF. The gene calls are TRBV4-1 and TRBJ2-7; possible D gene TRBD2, 5 bases. The CDR3 is made up of 17 amino acids. The germline V and J ends were trimmed by 1 base and 0 bases, with 16 bases remaining between them. The germline CDR1 and CDR2 sequences are MGHRA and YSYEKL.

J is TRBJ2-5 and V is TRBV7-3; 10 positions agree with TRBD2. Losses at the gene ends were 0 bases for V and 2 bases for J; bases not matched to a gene: 12. CDR3 size: 19 residues. Germline V gene sequence: CDR1 SGHTA, CDR2 FQGTGA. The CDR3 DNA reads TGTGCCAGCAGCTTAACCGGGCTAGCGGGAGATATGGGGCAAGAGACCCAGTACTTC. Translating gives CASSLTGLAGDMGQETQYF.

This clonotype appeared many times. The chain is built from TRBV5-4 and TRBJ1-1, with D possibly matching TRBD1 (6 bases). V was cut by 1 base and J by 8 bases, with 21 bases left in between. Germline loops: CDR1 SGHNT, CDR2 YYREEE (reference sequence). The CDR3 has 16 amino acids. Written as DNA, the CDR3 is TGTGCCAGCAGCTTGTCGGCCCCGTCCCCGGGACAAGAAGCTTTCTTT. Translated: CASSLSAPSPGQEAFF.

The chain uses TRBV3-1 and TRBJ1-6; D gene uncertain. CDR3 length equals 13 residues. V lost 0 bases and J 10 bases, leaving 7 bases between the germline ends. Germline V gene data show CDR1 as LGHDT and CDR2 as YNNKEL (reference sequence). CDR3 region: CASSQEIRSPLHF. The CDR3 nucleotides are TGTGCCAGCAGCCAAGAAATCAGATCACCCCTCCACTTT.

The V and J genes are TRBV6-5 and TRBJ2-3; 11 bases align to TRBD2. V lost 5 bases, J lost 6 bases, and 7 bases stayed unmatched. CDR1 and CDR2 from the germline V gene are MNHEY and SVGAGI. The CDR3 runs to 15 residues. CDR3 sequence (DNA): TGTGCCAGCAGTCAAGCTAGCGGGGGGTTGGATACGCAGTATTTT. Amino acid sequence: CASSQASGGLDTQYF.

The V call is TRBV6-5, the J call TRBJ2-1; D is unresolved. CDR1 MNHEY and CDR2 SVGAGI come from the germline V gene. This CDR3 is 15 amino acids long. Trimming removed 7 bases at V and 5 bases at J, with 18 bases between. CDR3 nucleotide sequence: TGTGCCAGCACCCCTGCGTCCGCCGGGCACAATGAGCAGTTCTTC. Residues: CASTPASAGHNEQFF.

The CDR3 loop reads CASIDGGGMGEQYF. The CDR3, as DNA: TGTGCCAGCATTGATGGCGGCGGGATGGGGGAGCAGTACTTC. The V gene is TRBV2, the J gene TRBJ2-7, with D possibly TRBD2 on 6 matching bases. Germline lookup yields CDR1 SNHLY and CDR2 FYNNEI. The CDR3 consists of 14 residues. V lost 7 bases and J lost 7, with 20 bases in between.

This clonotype occurred a few times. The chain couples TRBV7-7 to TRBJ2-5; 12 bases align to TRBD2. The CDR3 contains 15 residues. V dropped 5 bases and J dropped 5; count of bases not matched to a gene: 6. Germline V gene lookup returns CDR1 SSHAT and CDR2 FNYEAQ (reference sequence). Here the CDR3 reads CASSQTSGGGETQYF. CDR3 nucleotide sequence: TGTGCCAGCAGCCAGACTAGCGGGGGTGGGGAGACCCAGTACTTC.

The V and J genes are TRBV11-2 and TRBJ2-3; D is possibly TRBD2 (6 bases). The V gene's germline CDR1 is SGHAT and CDR2 FQNNGV. V was trimmed by 4 bases and J by 1 base, leaving 12 bases between them. The CDR3 has 15 amino acids. This CDR3 reads CASSSPWGGTDTQYF. CDR3 DNA sequence: TGTGCCAGCAGCTCCCCCTGGGGGGGCACAGATACGCAGTATTTT. The full variable domain, in which reference TRBV11-2 and TRBJ2-3 provide the parts outside the CDR3, is EAGVAQSPRYKIIEKRQSVAFWCNPISGHATLYWYQQILGQGPKLLIQFQNNGVVDDSQLPKDRFSAERLKGVDSTLKIQPAKLEDSAVYLCASSSPWGGTDTQYFGPGTRLTVL.

The chain carries TRBV5-1 and TRBJ2-5; D is tentatively TRBD1 or TRBD2 (6 bases each). The CDR3 spans 15 residues. V was cut by 0 bases and J by 3 bases, with 12 bases left in between. CDR1 SGHRS and CDR2 YFSETQ come from the germline V gene. The CDR3 DNA reads as TGCGCCAGCAGCTTGGGGAGGGGACACAAAGAGACCCAGTACTTC. Its translation: CASSLGRGHKETQYF.

The chain links TRBV20-1 to TRBJ1-2, with TRBD1 matching over 7 bases. CDR3 length: 15 amino acids. Trimming removed 3 bases from V and 5 bases from J; junction bases left unmatched: 12. Germline V gene data show CDR1 as DFQATT and CDR2 as SNEGSKA (reference sequence). The CDR3 sequence: CSASSRDRPIYGYTF. In DNA, the CDR3 is TGCAGTGCTAGTAGCCGGGACAGACCGATATATGGCTACACCTTC.